This T cell receptor beta chain derives from a study of blood T cell repertoires in COVID-19. About the research overall: Both acute and convalescent COVID-19 samples were obtained from the United States, Italy and Spain.

The CDR3 is 14 residues long. With V trimmed by 6 bases and J by 4 bases, 3 bases remained unmatched. Per germline, CDR1 MDHEN and CDR2 SYDVKM. As processed by the authors: Nucleated cell counts were estimated from reference gene primer amplification. Using immunoSEQ multiplex PCR, the repertoire was profiled, and TCRdb retains in-frame clones only, with some absent. V, J and clone size were drawn from that table, and D and trimming were deduced from the DNA. The data show under 350,000 clones, with approximately 86% seen just once and around 4.5% held by the top ten. This receptor was obtained from a woman aged 35 to 49 with acute COVID-19. V is TRBV28 and J is TRBJ1-3; 10 bases are a match to TRBD1. Sequencing used PBMCs or T cells enriched from blood (not recorded which). The CDR3 reads CASRGTGAGNTIYF. In DNA form, the CDR3 reads TGTGCCAGCAGGGGGACAGGGGCAGGAAACACCATATATTTT.